Listed here are 22 T cell receptor beta chains from one sample, sequenced in a study of blood T cell repertoires in COVID-19 (dated by TCRdb to 2020 to 2021). Library preparation used the immunoSEQ multiplex PCR assay. TCRdb retrieved this table from immuneACCESS and kept in-frame rearrangements only. Not all clones are present; in checked studies, unresolved V genes account for under half, and no reason is known for the remainder. This sample has about 130,000 clones in its table, and roughly 90% of those were observed once. Approximately 4.6% of the sample is held by the ten biggest clonotypes. Sequencing was done on a sample of peripheral blood. These receptors originate from a man in his fifties or sixties with COVID-19, enrolled during active disease.

The chain joins TRBV18 to TRBJ1-1, with a possible D match to TRBD1 (5 bases). CDR1 and CDR2 from the germline V gene are KGHSH and LQKENI. The germline V and J ends were trimmed by 5 bases and 7 bases, with 14 bases remaining between them. The CDR3 loop spans 13 amino acids. CDR3: CASSEGAQGEAFF. The CDR3 region has the DNA TGTGCCAGCTCAGAAGGGGCCCAGGGTGAAGCTTTCTTT.

This clone was seen a few times. The rearrangement links TRBV11-3 to TRBJ2-1, with 7 bases fitting TRBD1. The CDR3 runs 14 residues. CDR1 is SGHNT and CDR2 is YENEEA in the germline V gene. V dropped 1 base and J dropped 7; count of bases not matched to a gene: 4. The CDR3 spells CASSLARGRNEQFF. In nucleotides, the CDR3 is TGTGCCAGCAGCTTAGCAAGGGGGCGGAATGAGCAGTTCTTC.

This clone was counted between two and nine times. The chain couples TRBV7-2 to TRBJ2-7, with 11 bases lining up with TRBD1. This CDR3 comprises 16 residues. Germline values: CDR1 SGHTA, CDR2 FQGNSA. The trim removed 5 bases at V and 1 base at J, leaving 7 bases unmatched. As DNA, the CDR3 is TGTGCCAGCAGCCCCAGGACAGGGGGCGAATCCTACGAGCAGTACTTC. Residues: CASSPRTGGESYEQYF.

This chain connects TRBV5-1 to TRBJ2-5, with 13 bases fitting TRBD2. Germline lookup yields CDR1 SGHRS and CDR2 YFSETQ. V shed 3 bases and J 4 bases; nucleotides not matched to a gene: 9. This CDR3 comprises 17 residues. The CDR3 DNA sequence: TGCGCCAGCAGCTCCAAAACTAGCGGGAGGGCCCGAGAGACCCAGTACTTC. Translation gives CASSSKTSGRARETQYF.

This chain joins TRBV11-3 and TRBJ2-1, with D unresolved. Trimming left V 3 bases short and J 0 bases short, with 9 bases between. The germline V gene encodes CDR1 SGHNT and CDR2 YENEEA. The CDR3 is 15 amino acids. The CDR3 loop reads CASSFSTSSYNEQFF. The CDR3 DNA reads TGTGCCAGCAGCTTTTCGACAAGCTCCTACAATGAGCAGTTCTTC.

As for this clone: Compared with germline, one end of the junction differs, possibly owing to a read error. This chain joins TRBV11-2 and TRBJ2-5; possible D gene TRBD2, 5 bases. The CDR3 extends over 14 amino acids. In germline, CDR1 is SGHAT, CDR2 FQNNGV. In DNA, the CDR3 is TGTGCCAGCAGCTTTCGGGGAAACCAGGAGACCCAGTACTTC. Amino acids: CASSFRGNQETQYF.

The V gene is TRBV2, the J gene TRBJ2-5, with 9 bases that match TRBD1. Germline-derived CDR1 and CDR2 are SNHLY and FYNNEI. Losses at the gene ends were 4 bases for V and 3 bases for J; bases not matched to a gene: 3. This CDR3 comprises 14 residues. The CDR3 nucleotides are TGTGCCAGCAGTGTGGGACAGGGTGAAGAGACCCAGTACTTC. The encoded protein is CASSVGQGEETQYF.

This clone occurred once. This chain links TRBV9 with TRBJ1-2; tentatively, D is TRBD1 (5 bases). Germline V gene data show CDR1 as SGDLS and CDR2 as YYNGEE. With 5 bases removed from V and 6 bases from J, the gap between germline ends came to 8 bases. The CDR3 is made up of 11 amino acids. The CDR3 DNA follows: TGTGCCAGCAGGGACACGGATGGCTACACCTTC. Protein sequence: CASRDTDGYTF.

The V call is TRBV5-1, the J call TRBJ2-1; 11 bases are shared with TRBD1. Germline V gene lookup returns CDR1 SGHRS and CDR2 YFSETQ. Unmatched junction bases numbered 9, after V lost 4 bases and J lost 9 bases. The CDR3 is 15 amino acids. The CDR3 DNA is TGCGCCAGCAGCCCTGGACAGGGGGCGATCCTTGAGCAGTTCTTC. It translates to CASSPGQGAILEQFF.

The count of this clone is one. The chain uses TRBV3-1 (or the pseudogene TRBV3-2) and TRBJ2-7; 7 bases line up with TRBD2. Germline V CDR1 and CDR2: LGHDT, YNNKEL (reference sequence). The CDR3 spans 15 residues. V lost 2 bases, J lost 6 bases, and 10 bases stayed unmatched. The CDR3 is CASSQNSRWGGEQYF. As DNA, the CDR3 is TGTGCCAGCAGCCAAAACAGCCGGTGGGGGGGCGAGCAGTACTTC.

The chain has TRBV28 and TRBJ1-1; TRBD1 is a possible D gene (6 bases). This CDR3 is 13 amino acids long. The V and J ends lost 10 bases and 2 bases respectively, with 14 bases between them. Germline V gives CDR1 MDHEN, CDR2 SYDVKM. CDR3 amino acids: CATFDRSNTEAFF. The DNA for the CDR3 is TGTGCCACCTTTGACAGGTCAAACACTGAAGCTTTCTTT. The full variable domain, with the rest looked up from reference TRBV28 and TRBJ1-1, is DVKVTQSSRYLVKRTGEKVFLECVQDMDHENMFWYRQDPGLGLRLIYFSYDVKMKEKGDIPEGYSVSREKKERFSLILESASTNQTSMYLCATFDRSNTEAFFGQGTRLTVV.

CDR3 in amino acids: CASSFRGANVLTF. The CDR3 region has the DNA TGTGCCAGCAGTTTCCGTGGGGCCAACGTCCTGACTTTC. The chain uses TRBV12-3 or TRBV12-4 and TRBJ2-6; D is unclear. V was cut by 3 bases and J by 3 bases, with 3 bases left in between. The CDR3 is made up of 13 amino acids.

The chain employs TRBV7-9 and TRBJ2-1, with 9 bases aligning to TRBD2. V lost 2 bases and J lost 7; bases outside the gene matches: 6. This CDR3 spans 15 amino acids. The germline V gene encodes CDR1 SEHNR and CDR2 FQNEAQ (reference sequence). The CDR3 bases are TGTGCCAGCAGCTTAATTCCAGCGGGAGGAAATGAGCAGTTCTTC. Translation gives CASSLIPAGGNEQFF.

The chain joins TRBV4-2 to TRBJ2-7; a weak D match, TRBD1 (7 bases). There are 16 residues in the CDR3. V lost 0 bases, J lost 2 bases, and 14 bases lay in between. Germline lookup yields CDR1 LGHNA and CDR2 YNFKEQ. The CDR3 loop is CASSQEVDREAYEQYF. The CDR3 coding sequence is TGTGCCAGCAGCCAAGAGGTAGACAGGGAGGCCTACGAGCAGTACTTC.

The J gene is TRBJ2-3, the V gene TRBV5-1; 8 bases are a match to TRBD1. The CDR3 is made up of 15 amino acids. Per the germline V gene, CDR1 is SGHRS and CDR2 is YFSETQ. Trimming cost V 6 bases and J 2 bases; bases outside gene matches: 8. CDR3 protein: CASTGSGGNTDTQYF. CDR3 in DNA: TGCGCCAGCACAGGATCAGGGGGCAACACAGATACGCAGTATTTT.

V usage is TRBV6-6 and J usage is TRBJ2-3, with D possibly matching TRBD2 (6 bases). The CDR3 loop spans 14 amino acids. Germline CDR1 reads MNHNY; CDR2 reads SVGAGI (reference sequence). The V and J ends lost 6 bases and 0 bases respectively, with 10 bases between them. The CDR3, as DNA: TGTGCCAGCAGGGGCGGGATAAGCACAGATACGCAGTATTTT. This codes for CASRGGISTDTQYF.

The chain recombines TRBV2 with TRBJ1-6, with TRBD1 as a possible D gene (5 bases). CDR1 is SNHLY, CDR2 FYNNEI, per germline. The CDR3 is made up of 18 amino acids. The V and J ends lost 3 bases and 3 bases respectively, with 18 bases between them. The CDR3 DNA reads TGTGCCAGCAGTGATGAGCGTGTGGCGGGGGACTATAATTCACCCCTCCACTTT. Encoded protein: CASSDERVAGDYNSPLHF. The full variable domain, rest sourced from reference TRBV2 and TRBJ1-6, is EPEVTQTPSHQVTQMGQEVILRCVPISNHLYFYWYRQILGQKVEFLVSFYNNEISEKSEIFDDQFSVERPDGSNFTLKIRSTKLEDSAMYFCASSDERVAGDYNSPLHFGNGTRLTVT.

Points on this clone: Sequence at one end of the junction differs from germline and may be a read error. The rearrangement links TRBV7-7 to TRBJ1-6; 12 bases align to TRBD1. The V gene's germline CDR1 is SSHAT and CDR2 FNYEAQ (reference sequence). This CDR3 region has 16 residues. The CDR3 reads CASSRDRGRNNSPLHF. The CDR3 region has the DNA TGTGCTAGCAGCCGGGACAGGGGGCGAAATAATTCACCCCTCCACTTT.

This rearrangement joins TRBV5-1 to TRBJ2-3; D possibly corresponds to TRBD2 (7 bases). V was trimmed by 0 bases and J by 1 base, leaving 12 bases between them. Germline CDR1 and CDR2: SGHRS and YFSETQ. This CDR3 spans 16 amino acids. The CDR3 protein is CASSLEREGGTDTQYF. The CDR3 region has the DNA TGCGCCAGCAGCTTGGAAAGGGAGGGGGGCACAGATACGCAGTATTTT.

The chain has TRBV7-2 and TRBJ1-4; D is ambiguous. Germline values: CDR1 SGHTA, CDR2 FQGNSA. Trimming took 1 base from V and 5 from J, leaving 5 bases between them. This CDR3 is 13 amino acids long. The CDR3 spells CASSLDSNEKLFF. CDR3 nucleotide sequence: TGTGCCAGCAGCTTAGACTCCAATGAAAAACTGTTTTTT.

This clone was counted a single time. The V gene is TRBV30, the J gene TRBJ2-3; 15 positions match TRBD2. Germline V gives CDR1 GTSNPN, CDR2 SVGIG (reference sequence). The CDR3 extends over 18 amino acids. V lost 6 bases and J lost 3; bases outside the gene matches: 13. The chain's CDR3 is CACRFPSGTSGRTDTQYF. DNA for the CDR3: TGTGCCTGCCGATTCCCTTCCGGGACTAGCGGGAGGACAGATACGCAGTATTTT.

CDR3 sequence reads: CASSRQGGKNTDTQYF. CDR3 nucleotides: TGTGCCAGCAGCCGTCAGGGGGGCAAAAACACAGATACGCAGTATTTT. The rearrangement joins TRBV5-8 to TRBJ2-3; D possibly corresponds to TRBD1 (7 bases). With 4 bases removed from V and 2 bases from J, the gap between germline ends came to 17 bases. This CDR3 comprises 16 residues. Germline V gene data show CDR1 as SGHTS and CDR2 as YDEGEE.